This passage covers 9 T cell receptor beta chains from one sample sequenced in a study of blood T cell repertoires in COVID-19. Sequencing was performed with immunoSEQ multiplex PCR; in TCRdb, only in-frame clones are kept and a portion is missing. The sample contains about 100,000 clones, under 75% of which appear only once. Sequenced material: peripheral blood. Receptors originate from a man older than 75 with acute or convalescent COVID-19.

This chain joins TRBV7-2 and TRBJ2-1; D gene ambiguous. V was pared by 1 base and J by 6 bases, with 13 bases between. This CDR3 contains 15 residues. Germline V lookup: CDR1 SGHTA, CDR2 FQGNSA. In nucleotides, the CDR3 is TGTGCCAGCAGCTTAGGGCGTTTCGCGGCCAATGAGCAGTTCTTC. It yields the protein CASSLGRFAANEQFF.

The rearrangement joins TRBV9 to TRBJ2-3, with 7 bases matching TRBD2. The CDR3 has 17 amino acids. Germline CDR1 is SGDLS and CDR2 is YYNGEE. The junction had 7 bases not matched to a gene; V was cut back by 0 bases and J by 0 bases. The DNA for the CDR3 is TGTGCCAGCAGCGTAGCGTACGAGCGGGGCAGCACAGATACGCAGTATTTT. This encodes CASSVAYERGSTDTQYF. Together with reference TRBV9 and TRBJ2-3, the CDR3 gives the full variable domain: DSGVTQTPKHLITATGQRVTLRCSPRSGDLSVYWYQQSLDQGLQFLIQYYNGEERAKGNILERFSAQQFPDLHSELNLSSLELGDSALYFCASSVAYERGSTDTQYFGPGTRLTVL.

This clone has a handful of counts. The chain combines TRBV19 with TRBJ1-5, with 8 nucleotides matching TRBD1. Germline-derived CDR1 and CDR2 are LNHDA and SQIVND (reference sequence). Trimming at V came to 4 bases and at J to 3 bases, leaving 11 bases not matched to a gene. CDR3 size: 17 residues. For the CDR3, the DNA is TGTGCCAGTAGTAGCGGAGGACAGGGATGGCTCAATCAGCCCCAGCATTTT. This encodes CASSSGGQGWLNQPQHF.

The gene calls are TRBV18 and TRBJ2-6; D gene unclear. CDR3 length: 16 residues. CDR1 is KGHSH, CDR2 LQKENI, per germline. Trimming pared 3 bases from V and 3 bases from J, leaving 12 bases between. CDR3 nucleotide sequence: TGTGCCAGCTCACCTGAGCCGAGTTATGGGGCCAACGTCCTGACTTTC. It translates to CASSPEPSYGANVLTF.

The CDR3 sequence: CASRFNSFSYEQYF. In nucleotides, the CDR3 is TGTGCCAGCAGATTTAACAGTTTCTCCTACGAGCAGTACTTC. V gene TRBV6-5 combines with J gene TRBJ2-7, with no clear D. CDR3 length: 14 amino acids. Deletions cut 6 bases from V and 0 bases from J, with 12 bases between. From germline, CDR1 is MNHEY and CDR2 SVGAGI.

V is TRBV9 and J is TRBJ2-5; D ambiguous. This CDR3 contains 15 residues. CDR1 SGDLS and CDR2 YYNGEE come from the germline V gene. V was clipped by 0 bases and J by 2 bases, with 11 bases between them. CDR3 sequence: CASSVGTVPQETQYF. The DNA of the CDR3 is TGTGCCAGCAGCGTAGGTACAGTCCCTCAAGAGACCCAGTACTTC.

CDR3: CASRATGDQPQHF. CDR3 bases: TGTGCCAGCAGAGCTACAGGGGATCAGCCCCAGCATTTT. The chain links TRBV28 to TRBJ1-5, with TRBD1 matching 7 bases. V shed 6 bases and J 5 bases; nucleotides not matched to a gene: 4. CDR1 is MDHEN, CDR2 SYDVKM, per germline. The CDR3 has 13 residues.

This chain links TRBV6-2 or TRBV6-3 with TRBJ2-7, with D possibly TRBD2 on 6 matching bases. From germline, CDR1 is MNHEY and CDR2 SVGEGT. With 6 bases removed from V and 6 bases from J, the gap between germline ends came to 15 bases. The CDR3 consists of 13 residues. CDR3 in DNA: TGTGCCAGCAGCCTCGGAGGGGTGGGCGAGCAGTACTTC. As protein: CASSLGGVGEQYF.

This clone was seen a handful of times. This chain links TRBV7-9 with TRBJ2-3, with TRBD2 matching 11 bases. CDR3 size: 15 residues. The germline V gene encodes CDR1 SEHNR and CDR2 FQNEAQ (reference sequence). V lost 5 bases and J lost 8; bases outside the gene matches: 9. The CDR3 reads CASSQLSGRAGTQYF. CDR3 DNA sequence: TGTGCCAGCAGCCAACTTAGCGGGAGGGCCGGTACGCAGTATTTT.